This T cell receptor beta chain was profiled in a study of blood T cell repertoires in COVID-19. Study as a whole: PBMCs, B-cell-depleted T cells, or T cells provided the cDNA or gDNA that made up the material.

This CDR3 comprises 17 residues. The V end lost 2 bases, the J end lost 4 bases, and 18 bases lay between the germline ends. Germline-derived CDR1 and CDR2 are WSHSY and SAAADI. The table came from immunoSEQ multiplex PCR; TCRdb's copy has only in-frame clones and leaves some out. The repertoire holds 300,000 to 450,000 clones, with about 87% as singletons. The sequence was obtained from a woman aged 25 to 45 with COVID-19, enrolled during active disease. Sequences were obtained from peripheral blood. The chain recombines TRBV10-2 with TRBJ1-5; TRBD1 might be the D (6 bases). The chain's CDR3 is CASSEVPGLGANQPQHF. In DNA form, the CDR3 reads TGCGCCAGCAGTGAGGTCCCAGGGCTGGGGGCAAATCAGCCCCAGCATTTT.